This entry lists 28 T cell receptor beta chains sequenced from one sample in a study of early stage breast cancer tumors. The method was immunoSEQ multiplex PCR; TCRdb's version includes in-frame clones alone and lacks a portion of them. In the table there are over 25,000 clones, approximately 72% of which are singletons. Material for sequencing was blood. The receptor source for this set is a person aged 50-59 years with breast cancer.

This clone has a single count. The chain combines TRBV28 with TRBJ2-7; TRBD2 aligns across 7 bases. The V and J ends lost 4 bases and 1 base, in that order; junction bases with no gene match: 4. Germline-derived CDR1 and CDR2 are MDHEN and SYDVKM. The CDR3 consists of 14 residues. The DNA of the CDR3 is TGTGCCAGCAGTTGGGCTAGCGGTTCCTACGAGCAGTACTTC. Translating gives CASSWASGSYEQYF.

The chain combines TRBV10-3 with TRBJ2-5; TRBD2 agrees at 8 bases. The CDR3 length is 15 residues. Germline lookup yields CDR1 ENHRY and CDR2 SYGVKD. V was clipped by 0 bases and J by 4 bases; unmatched bases: 4. CDR3 amino acids: CAISESGLEIETQYF. The CDR3 bases are TGTGCCATCAGTGAGTCGGGACTAGAAATAGAGACCCAGTACTTC.

This chain links TRBV6-1 with TRBJ1-4, with D unclear. V was clipped by 1 base and J by 4 bases, with 13 bases between them. The CDR3 loop spans 16 amino acids. Germline V gene data show CDR1 as MNHNS and CDR2 as SASEGT. The DNA for the CDR3 is TGTGCCAGCAGTGAAGTGTTTTCGGCCTTTAATGAAAAACTGTTTTTT. Translation gives CASSEVFSAFNEKLFF.

The chain recombines TRBV7-9 with TRBJ2-7, with a tentative D call TRBD1 (6 bases). From germline, CDR1 is SEHNR and CDR2 FQNEAQ (reference sequence). The CDR3 is 19 residues long. V was cut by 2 bases and J by 2 bases, with 25 bases left in between. The CDR3 sequence: CASSLFLPSGTRSPYEQYF. The CDR3, as DNA: TGTGCCAGCAGCTTATTCCTCCCCTCCGGGACAAGAAGTCCCTACGAGCAGTACTTC.

This chain connects TRBV2 to TRBJ1-5; 7 bases align to TRBD1. J was trimmed by 8 bases and V by 10 bases; bases with no gene match: 14. This CDR3 is 14 amino acids long. Germline-derived CDR1 and CDR2 are SNHLY and FYNNEI. CDR3 sequence reads: CATKGDSLIEPQHF. Written as DNA, the CDR3 is TGTGCCACCAAAGGGGACAGCCTTATTGAGCCCCAGCATTTT. The entire variable domain, with the rest obtained from reference TRBV2 and TRBJ1-5, is as follows: EPEVTQTPSHQVTQMGQEVILRCVPISNHLYFYWYRQILGQKVEFLVSFYNNEISEKSEIFDDQFSVERPDGSNFTLKIRSTKLEDSAMYFCATKGDSLIEPQHFGDGTRLSIL.

The chain is built from TRBV9 and TRBJ2-7, with TRBD2 matching over 9 bases. The CDR3 is made up of 15 amino acids. Unmatched junction bases numbered 8, after V lost 3 bases and J lost 4 bases. Germline V gene sequence: CDR1 SGDLS, CDR2 YYNGEE. The CDR3 region is CASSAREGGPYEQYF. The CDR3 DNA sequence: TGTGCCAGCAGCGCGCGGGAGGGAGGGCCTTACGAGCAGTACTTC.

This chain uses TRBV6-5 with TRBJ1-5; TRBD1 might be the D (6 bases). There are 14 residues in the CDR3. Trimming pared 4 bases from V and 11 bases from J, leaving 18 bases between. Germline assignment: CDR1 MNHEY and CDR2 SVGAGI. DNA of the CDR3: TGTGCCAGCAGTTCTTCATCTGGGGGCCCGGCCCAGCATTTT. It specifies CASSSSSGGPAQHF.

The chain recombines TRBV7-9 with TRBJ2-7; D not certain. The V end was cut by 1 base, the J end by 2 bases, with 9 bases between. In germline, CDR1 is SEHNR, CDR2 FQNEAQ (reference sequence). The CDR3 consists of 14 residues. The DNA of the CDR3 is TGTGCCAGCAGCTTAGTCGACATCGCCTACGAGCAGTACTTC. Translation: CASSLVDIAYEQYF.

This chain joins TRBV7-6 and TRBJ2-3; D gene unclear. This CDR3 region has 14 residues. Deletions cut 1 base from V and 4 bases from J, with 9 bases between. From germline, CDR1 is SGHVS and CDR2 FNYEAQ. Written as DNA, the CDR3 is TGTGCCAGCAGCTTAGAGGTCCGCGCAGATACGCAGTATTTT. As protein: CASSLEVRADTQYF. Full variable domain (remainder filled in from reference TRBV7-6 and TRBJ2-3): GAGVSQSPRYKVTKRGQDVALRCDPISGHVSLYWYRQALGQGPEFLTYFNYEAQQDKSGLPNDRFSAERPEGSISTLTIQRTEQRDSAMYRCASSLEVRADTQYFGPGTRLTVL.

This clone was counted only a few times. The rearrangement links TRBV6-5 to TRBJ1-3, with D tentatively TRBD1 (5 bases). CDR3 length: 14 residues. The germline CDR1 and CDR2 sequences are MNHEY and SVGAGI. Trimming shortened V by 8 bases and J by 2 bases, and 13 bases separated the two germline ends. CDR3 coding DNA: TGTGCCAGCGGGCAGGGTGCCACTGGAAACACCATATATTTT. Translating gives CASGQGATGNTIYF.

This clone was counted ten times or more. This sequence joins TRBV6-5 and TRBJ1-4; 10 bases map to TRBD1. Losses at the gene ends were 6 bases for V and 7 bases for J; bases not matched to a gene: 8. The germline V gene has CDR1 MNHEY and CDR2 SVGAGI. The CDR3 consists of 15 residues. The CDR3: CASRRQGAGGEKLFF. The CDR3 region has the DNA TGTGCCAGCAGAAGACAGGGGGCGGGTGGTGAAAAACTGTTTTTT.

Only a few counts were recorded for this clone. This chain connects TRBV5-1 to TRBJ1-1; D not certain. Germline CDR1 is SGHRS and CDR2 is YFSETQ. The CDR3 runs to 13 residues. The germline V and J ends were trimmed by 4 bases and 3 bases, with 10 bases remaining between them. The CDR3 sequence is CASSGPSYTEAFF. CDR3 DNA: TGCGCCAGCAGCGGGCCCTCTTACACTGAAGCTTTCTTT.

This clone appeared once. The rearrangement links TRBV29-1 to TRBJ2-5, with 11 bases identical to TRBD2. J lost 5 bases, V lost 7 bases, and 3 bases had no gene match. The germline V gene has CDR1 SQVTM and CDR2 ANQGSEA. The CDR3 has 12 amino acids. CDR3 nucleotides: TGCAGCGCTACTAGCGGGAGTGAGACCCAGTACTTC. Its protein product is CSATSGSETQYF.

The table lists this clone with a few counts. An end of the junction differs from the germline gene, which may be a read error. The genes are TRBV11-2 and TRBJ2-7, with TRBD2 matching 12 bases. The CDR3 consists of 14 residues. Germline loops: CDR1 SGHAT, CDR2 FQNNGV. The DNA of the CDR3 is TGTGCCAGCAGCTTAGAGACTAGCGGGAGAGATACTAACTTC. This encodes CASSLETSGRDTNF.

This sequence joins TRBV25-1 and TRBJ1-2, with D possibly matching TRBD1 (5 bases). V was cut by 0 bases and J by 4 bases, with 18 bases left in between. The CDR3 spans 17 residues. Germline V gene lookup returns CDR1 MGHDK and CDR2 SYGVNS. The CDR3 is CASSEYEGETQSYGYTF. CDR3 nucleotides: TGTGCCAGCAGTGAATATGAAGGGGAGACCCAAAGCTATGGCTACACCTTC.

This clone was seen only a few times. This chain connects TRBV9 to TRBJ2-1; D uncertain. CDR1 SGDLS and CDR2 YYNGEE come from the germline V gene. Trimming left V 5 bases short and J 3 bases short, with 12 bases between. The CDR3 contains 14 residues. CDR3 nucleotide sequence: TGTGCCAGCAGTATGGGGTGGGACTACAATGAGCAGTTCTTC. Encoded protein: CASSMGWDYNEQFF.

This chain connects TRBV5-1 to TRBJ2-7; 7 bases match TRBD2. CDR3 length: 14 residues. After removal of 0 bases from V and 4 bases from J, the junction contained 4 bases not matched to a gene. Germline loops: CDR1 SGHRS, CDR2 YFSETQ. The CDR3 is CASSLAGGFYEQYF. The DNA of the CDR3 is TGCGCCAGCAGCTTGGCGGGAGGTTTTTACGAGCAGTACTTC.

This sequence joins TRBV6-6 and TRBJ2-3, with TRBD2 matching over 7 bases. CDR1 MNHNY and CDR2 SVGAGI come from the germline V gene (reference sequence). With V trimmed by 4 bases and J by 6 bases, 4 bases remained unmatched. The CDR3 sequence is 13 residues long. The CDR3 DNA is TGTGCCAGCAGTTCGGGGGGAATCGATACGCAGTATTTT. Residues: CASSSGGIDTQYF.

The CDR3 DNA reads as TGTGCCAGCATAGGGGTCTTGGAAGCTTTCTTT. Amino acid sequence: CASIGVLEAFF. The chain recombines TRBV27 with TRBJ1-1; a weak D match, TRBD1 (5 bases). Looked up from germline, CDR1 is MNHEY and CDR2 is SMNVEV (reference sequence). The CDR3 consists of 11 residues. V was cut by 7 bases and J by 8 bases, with 11 bases left in between.

The chain employs TRBV2 and TRBJ1-1, with D perhaps matching TRBD1 (5 bases). This CDR3 is 17 amino acids long. CDR1 is SNHLY, CDR2 FYNNEI, per germline. Trimming cost V 6 bases and J 0 bases, with 20 bases left between them. CDR3 loop: CASSDGGVEMMNTEAFF. In DNA, the CDR3 is TGTGCCAGCAGCGATGGGGGGGTGGAGATGATGAACACTGAAGCTTTCTTT.

This clone was detected once. The rearrangement uses TRBV5-1 and TRBJ2-1; 8 nucleotides agree with TRBD2. The CDR3 is made up of 16 amino acids. With 8 bases clipped from V and 7 bases from J, the junction kept 17 bases outside the gene matches. CDR1 and CDR2 (germline): SGHRS, YFSETQ. CDR3 loop: CASSNVQAGVLNEQFF. The CDR3 DNA sequence: TGCGCCAGTTCGAACGTACAAGCGGGAGTTCTTAATGAGCAGTTCTTC.

This clone was counted only a few times. The chain joins TRBV7-8 to TRBJ1-5, with 9 bases lining up with TRBD1. The germline V gene has CDR1 SGHVS and CDR2 FQNEAQ. This CDR3 is 16 amino acids long. V lost 6 bases to trimming and J lost 7 bases; unmatched junction nucleotides: 13. The chain's CDR3 is CASSYDRSGQGQPQHF. The DNA for the CDR3 is TGTGCCAGCAGTTATGACCGCTCCGGACAGGGGCAGCCCCAGCATTTT. The variable domain in full, completed from reference TRBV7-8 and TRBJ1-5, reads GAGVSQSPRYKVAKRGQDVALRCDPISGHVSLFWYQQALGQGPEFLTYFQNEAQLDKSGLPSDRFFAERPEGSVSTLKIQRTQQEDSAVYLCASSYDRSGQGQPQHFGDGTRLSIL.

This clone showed up many times. The rearrangement links TRBV7-9 to TRBJ1-2; D uncertain. Germline V CDR1 and CDR2: SEHNR, FQNEAQ (reference sequence). The CDR3 contains 15 residues. V was cut by 5 bases and J by 5 bases, with 18 bases left in between. The CDR3 region is CASSPRGPRSYGYTF. The DNA of the CDR3 is TGTGCCAGCAGCCCACGTGGACCAAGATCTTATGGCTACACCTTC.

This clone was seen a few times. The V call is TRBV5-4, the J call TRBJ2-7; a weak D match, TRBD1 (6 bases). Germline lookup yields CDR1 SGHNT and CDR2 YYREEE (reference sequence). This CDR3 contains 15 residues. The V and J ends lost 2 bases and 3 bases respectively, with 15 bases between them. The CDR3 loop is CASSLLTGTLYEQYF. CDR3 nucleotide sequence: TGTGCCAGCAGCTTACTTACCGGGACACTCTACGAGCAGTACTTC.

The chain has TRBV5-1 and TRBJ2-7, with 9 bases that match TRBD2. V lost 1 base to trimming and J lost 3 bases; unmatched junction nucleotides: 17. The length of the CDR3 is 19 residues. CDR1 SGHRS and CDR2 YFSETQ come from the germline V gene. CDR3 residues: CASSLRWWREGTQNYEQYF. The CDR3 DNA follows: TGCGCCAGCAGCTTGCGATGGTGGCGGGAGGGTACCCAGAACTACGAGCAGTACTTC.

A word on this clone: At one boundary the junction diverges from the germline segment, which might be a read error. The rearrangement uses TRBV7-9 and TRBJ1-1; D not certain. In germline, CDR1 is SEHNR, CDR2 FQNEAQ (reference sequence). CDR3 length equals 14 residues. The CDR3 bases are TGCGCCAGCAGCCGGACCTCATCGGGCACTGAAGCTTTCTTT. The encoded protein is CASSRTSSGTEAFF.

This rearrangement joins TRBV5-6 to TRBJ2-7; D unclear. Between the trimmed V and J ends, which lost 2 bases and 1 base, there was a span of 7 bases. Germline V lookup: CDR1 SGHDT, CDR2 YYEEEE. This CDR3 has 13 amino acids. DNA for the CDR3: TGTGCCAGCAGCTTCGTTAGATCCTACGAGCAGTACTTC. Its protein product is CASSFVRSYEQYF.

The chain links TRBV19 to TRBJ1-2, with 7 bases aligning to TRBD1. Looked up from germline, CDR1 is LNHDA and CDR2 is SQIVND (reference sequence). V trimming: 1 base; J trimming: 7 bases; junction bases outside the gene matches: 12. There are 16 residues in the CDR3. The CDR3 loop reads CASSIGTGTKGAGYTF. The DNA for the CDR3 is TGTGCCAGTAGTATAGGGACAGGCACAAAAGGCGCTGGCTACACCTTC.